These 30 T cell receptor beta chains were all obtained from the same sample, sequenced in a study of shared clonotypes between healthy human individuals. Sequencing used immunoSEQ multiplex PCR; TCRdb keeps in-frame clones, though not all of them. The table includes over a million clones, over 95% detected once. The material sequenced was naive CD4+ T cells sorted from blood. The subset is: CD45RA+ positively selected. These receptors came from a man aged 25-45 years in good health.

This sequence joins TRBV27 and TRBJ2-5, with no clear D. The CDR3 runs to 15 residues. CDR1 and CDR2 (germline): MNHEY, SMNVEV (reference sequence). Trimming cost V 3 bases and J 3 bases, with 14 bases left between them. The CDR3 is CASSFRRAFKETQYF. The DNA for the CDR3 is TGTGCCAGCAGTTTCAGGCGAGCATTTAAAGAGACCCAGTACTTC.

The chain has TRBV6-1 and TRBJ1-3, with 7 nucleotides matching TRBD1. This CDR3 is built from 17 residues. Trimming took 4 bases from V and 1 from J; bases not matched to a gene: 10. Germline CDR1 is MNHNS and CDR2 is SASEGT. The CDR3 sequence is CASSAPSGGASGNTIYF. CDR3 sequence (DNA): TGTGCCAGCAGTGCCCCCTCAGGGGGGGCTTCTGGAAACACCATATATTTT.

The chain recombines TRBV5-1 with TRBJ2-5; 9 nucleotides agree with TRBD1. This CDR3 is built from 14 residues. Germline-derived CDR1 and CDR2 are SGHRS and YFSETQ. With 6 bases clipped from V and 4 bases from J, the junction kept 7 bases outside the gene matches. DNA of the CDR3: TGCGCCAGCACTCGACAGGGGGAAGGAGAGACCCAGTACTTC. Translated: CASTRQGEGETQYF.

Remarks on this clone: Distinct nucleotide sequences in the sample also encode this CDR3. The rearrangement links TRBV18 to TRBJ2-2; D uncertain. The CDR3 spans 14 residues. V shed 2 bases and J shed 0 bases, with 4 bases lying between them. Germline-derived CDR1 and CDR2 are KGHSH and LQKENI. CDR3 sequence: CASSPLPNTGELFF. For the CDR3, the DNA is TGTGCCAGCTCACCATTGCCGAACACCGGGGAGCTGTTTTTT.

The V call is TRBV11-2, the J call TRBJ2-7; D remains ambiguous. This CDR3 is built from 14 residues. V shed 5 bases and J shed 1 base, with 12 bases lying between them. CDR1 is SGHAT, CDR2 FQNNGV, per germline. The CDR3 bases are TGTGCCAGCAGCGCAATACGTGGGTCCTACGAGCAGTACTTC. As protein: CASSAIRGSYEQYF.

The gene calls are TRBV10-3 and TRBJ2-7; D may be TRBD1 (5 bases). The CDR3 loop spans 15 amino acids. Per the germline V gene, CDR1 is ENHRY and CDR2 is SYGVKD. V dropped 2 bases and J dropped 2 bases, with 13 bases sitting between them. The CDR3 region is CAISEAAGPPYEQYF. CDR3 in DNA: TGTGCCATCAGTGAGGCGGCAGGGCCTCCCTACGAGCAGTACTTC.

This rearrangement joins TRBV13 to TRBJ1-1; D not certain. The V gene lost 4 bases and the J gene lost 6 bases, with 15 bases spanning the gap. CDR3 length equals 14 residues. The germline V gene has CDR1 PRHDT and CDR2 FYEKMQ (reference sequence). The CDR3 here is CASSYMRRVAEAFF. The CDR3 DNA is TGTGCCAGCAGCTATATGAGGAGGGTCGCTGAAGCTTTCTTT.

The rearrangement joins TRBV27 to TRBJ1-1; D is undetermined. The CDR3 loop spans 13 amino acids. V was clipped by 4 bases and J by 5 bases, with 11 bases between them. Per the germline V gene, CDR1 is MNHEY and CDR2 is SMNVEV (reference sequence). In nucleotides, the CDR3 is TGTGCCAGCAGTTCGTTACTCGGTACTGAAGCTTTCTTT. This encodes CASSSLLGTEAFF.

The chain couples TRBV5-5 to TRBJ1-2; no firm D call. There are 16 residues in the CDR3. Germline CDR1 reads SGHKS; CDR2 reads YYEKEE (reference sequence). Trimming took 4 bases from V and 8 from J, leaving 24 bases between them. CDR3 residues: CASSPEENLMVWGYTF. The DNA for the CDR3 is TGTGCCAGCAGCCCGGAGGAGAATTTAATGGTATGGGGCTACACCTTC. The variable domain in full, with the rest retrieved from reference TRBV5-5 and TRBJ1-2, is DAGVTQSPTHLIKTRGQQVTLRCSPISGHKSVSWYQQVLGQGPQFIFQYYEKEERGRGNFPDRFSARQFPNYSSELNVNALLLGDSALYLCASSPEENLMVWGYTFGSGTRLTVV.

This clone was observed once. The CDR3 nucleotides are TGTGCCAGCAGCTTAGAGGGGCATGGGGTGTACTTC. Amino acid sequence: CASSLEGHGVYF. The gene calls are TRBV11-2 and TRBJ2-7; a weak D match, TRBD1 (5 bases). CDR1 is SGHAT, CDR2 FQNNGV, per germline. The CDR3 sequence is 12 residues long. Trimming cost V 0 bases and J 12 bases, with 12 bases left between them.

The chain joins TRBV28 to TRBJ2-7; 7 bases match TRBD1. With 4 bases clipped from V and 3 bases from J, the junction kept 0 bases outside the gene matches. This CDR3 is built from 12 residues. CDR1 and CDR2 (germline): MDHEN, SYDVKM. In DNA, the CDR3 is TGTGCCAGCAGTTGGACAGGCTACGAGCAGTACTTC. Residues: CASSWTGYEQYF.

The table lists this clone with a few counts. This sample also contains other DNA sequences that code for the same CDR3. The CDR3, as DNA: TGTGCCAGCAGGGGGTACAATGAGCAGTTCTTC. Translation gives CASRGYNEQFF. The chain couples TRBV2 to TRBJ2-1, with unresolved D. Trimming removed 6 bases from V and 4 bases from J, with 4 bases in between. CDR1 SNHLY and CDR2 FYNNEI come from the germline V gene. CDR3 size: 11 residues.

This CDR3 is CASSLVGRRSTDTQYF. DNA of the CDR3: TGTGCCAGCAGCTTAGTCGGCCGGAGAAGCACAGATACGCAGTATTTT. The rearrangement uses TRBV11-2 and TRBJ2-3; D gene uncertain. The CDR3 length is 16 residues. The V gene lost 1 base and the J gene lost 0 bases, with 11 bases spanning the gap. The germline CDR1 and CDR2 sequences are SGHAT and FQNNGV. Full variable domain (remainder filled in from reference TRBV11-2 and TRBJ2-3): EAGVAQSPRYKIIEKRQSVAFWCNPISGHATLYWYQQILGQGPKLLIQFQNNGVVDDSQLPKDRFSAERLKGVDSTLKIQPAKLEDSAVYLCASSLVGRRSTDTQYFGPGTRLTVL.

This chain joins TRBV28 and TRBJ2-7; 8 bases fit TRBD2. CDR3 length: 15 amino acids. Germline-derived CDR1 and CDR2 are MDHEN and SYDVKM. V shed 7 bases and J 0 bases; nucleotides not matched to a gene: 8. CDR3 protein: CASTQHAGGSYEQYF. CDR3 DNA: TGTGCCAGCACTCAACACGCGGGAGGCTCCTACGAGCAGTACTTC.

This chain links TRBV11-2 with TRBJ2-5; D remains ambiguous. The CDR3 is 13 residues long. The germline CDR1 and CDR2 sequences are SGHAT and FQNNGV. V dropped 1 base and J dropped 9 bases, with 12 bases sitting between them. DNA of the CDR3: TGTGCCAGCAGCTTAGCCCGACTCGCGGCCCAGTACTTC. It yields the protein CASSLARLAAQYF.

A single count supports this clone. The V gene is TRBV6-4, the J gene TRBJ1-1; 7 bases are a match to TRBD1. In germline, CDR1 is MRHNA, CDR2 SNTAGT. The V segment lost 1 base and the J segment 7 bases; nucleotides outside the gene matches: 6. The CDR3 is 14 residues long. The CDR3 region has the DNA TGTGCCAGCAGTGACTTTGACAGGGATTATGAAGCTTTCTTT. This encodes CASSDFDRDYEAFF.

In nucleotides, the CDR3 is TGTGCCAGCCAACAGGGCCCCAATCAGCCCCAGCATTTT. It translates to CASQQGPNQPQHF. The chain joins TRBV5-4 to TRBJ1-5; D perhaps matches TRBD1 (6 bases). The CDR3 is 13 residues long. V dropped 7 bases and J dropped 3 bases, with 11 bases sitting between them. Germline CDR1 SGHNT, CDR2 YYREEE (reference sequence). The complete variable domain, with remaining parts taken from reference TRBV5-4 and TRBJ1-5, reads ETGVTQSPTHLIKTRGQQVTLRCSSQSGHNTVSWYQQALGQGPQFIFQYYREEENGRGNFPPRFSGLQFPNYSSELNVNALELDDSALYLCASQQGPNQPQHFGDGTRLSIL.

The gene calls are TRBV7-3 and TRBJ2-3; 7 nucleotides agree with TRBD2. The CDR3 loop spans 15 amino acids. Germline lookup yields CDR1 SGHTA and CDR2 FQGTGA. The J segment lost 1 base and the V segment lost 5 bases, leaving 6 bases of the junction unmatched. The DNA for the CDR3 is TGTGCCAGCAGCATAGCGAGCGGGGGCACAGATACGCAGTATTTT. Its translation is CASSIASGGTDTQYF.

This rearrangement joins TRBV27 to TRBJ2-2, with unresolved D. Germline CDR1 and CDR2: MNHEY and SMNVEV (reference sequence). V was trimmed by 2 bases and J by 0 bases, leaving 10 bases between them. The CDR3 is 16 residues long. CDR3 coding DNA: TGTGCCAGCAGTTTAGGAGCCTTACCGAACACCGGGGAGCTGTTTTTT. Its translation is CASSLGALPNTGELFF.

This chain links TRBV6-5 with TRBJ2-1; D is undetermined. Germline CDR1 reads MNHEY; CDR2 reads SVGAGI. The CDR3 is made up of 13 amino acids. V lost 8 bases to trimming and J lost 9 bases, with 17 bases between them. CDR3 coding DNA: TGTGCCAGCGGTGAAGATGGGTTAGTTGAGCAGTTCTTC. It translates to CASGEDGLVEQFF.

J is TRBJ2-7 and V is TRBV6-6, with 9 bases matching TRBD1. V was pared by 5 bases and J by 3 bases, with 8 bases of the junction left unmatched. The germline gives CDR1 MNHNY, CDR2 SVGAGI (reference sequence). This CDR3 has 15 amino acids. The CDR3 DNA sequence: TGTGCCAGCAGTCAATTCGGGACAGGGTACTACGAGCAGTACTTC. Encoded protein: CASSQFGTGYYEQYF.

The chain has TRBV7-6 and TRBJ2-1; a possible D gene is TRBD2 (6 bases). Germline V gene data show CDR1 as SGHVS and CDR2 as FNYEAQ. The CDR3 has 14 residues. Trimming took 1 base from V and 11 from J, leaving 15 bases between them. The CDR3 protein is CASSLGPGDGKQFF. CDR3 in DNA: TGTGCCAGCAGCTTAGGCCCGGGGGACGGGAAGCAGTTCTTC.

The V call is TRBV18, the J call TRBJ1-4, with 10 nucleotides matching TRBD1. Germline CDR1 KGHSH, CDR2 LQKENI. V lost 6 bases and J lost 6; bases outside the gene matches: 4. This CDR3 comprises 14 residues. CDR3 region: CASSDRGQDEKLFF. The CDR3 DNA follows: TGTGCCAGCTCCGACAGGGGGCAAGATGAAAAACTGTTTTTT.

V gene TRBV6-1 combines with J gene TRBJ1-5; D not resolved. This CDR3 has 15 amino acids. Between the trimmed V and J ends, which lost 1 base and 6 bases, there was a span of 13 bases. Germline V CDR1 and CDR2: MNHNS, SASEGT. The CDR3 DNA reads TGTGCCAGCAGTGAAGGGAGGCCTCAAGGTCAGCCCCAGCATTTT. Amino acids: CASSEGRPQGQPQHF.

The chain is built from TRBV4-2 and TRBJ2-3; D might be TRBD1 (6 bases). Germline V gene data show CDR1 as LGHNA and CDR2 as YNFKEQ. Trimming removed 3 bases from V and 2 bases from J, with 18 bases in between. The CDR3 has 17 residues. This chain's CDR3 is CASSQDITGPFTDTQYF. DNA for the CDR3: TGTGCCAGCAGCCAGGATATAACAGGGCCTTTCACAGATACGCAGTATTTT.

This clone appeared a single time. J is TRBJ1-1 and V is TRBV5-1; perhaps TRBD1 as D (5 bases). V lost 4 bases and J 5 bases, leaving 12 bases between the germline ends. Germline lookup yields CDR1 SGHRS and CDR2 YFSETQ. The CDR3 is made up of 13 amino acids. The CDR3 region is CASSRRQKTEAFF. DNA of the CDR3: TGCGCCAGCAGCCGCCGACAGAAGACTGAAGCTTTCTTT.

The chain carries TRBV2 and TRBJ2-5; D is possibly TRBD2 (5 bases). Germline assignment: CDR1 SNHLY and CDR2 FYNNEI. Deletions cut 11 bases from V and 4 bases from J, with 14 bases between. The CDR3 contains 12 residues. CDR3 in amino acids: CASGVYLETQYF. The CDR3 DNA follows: TGTGCCTCCGGGGTGTATTTAGAGACCCAGTACTTC.

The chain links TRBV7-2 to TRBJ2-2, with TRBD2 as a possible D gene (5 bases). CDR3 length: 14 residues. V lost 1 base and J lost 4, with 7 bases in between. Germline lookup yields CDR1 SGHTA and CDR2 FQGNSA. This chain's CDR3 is CASSLGAVTGELFF. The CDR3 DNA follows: TGTGCCAGCAGCTTAGGAGCGGTCACCGGGGAGCTGTTTTTT.

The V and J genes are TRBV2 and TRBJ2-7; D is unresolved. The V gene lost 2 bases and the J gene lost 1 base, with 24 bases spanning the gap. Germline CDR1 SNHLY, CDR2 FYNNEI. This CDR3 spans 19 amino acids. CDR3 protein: CASSETNSKNEIPSYEQYF. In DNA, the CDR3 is TGTGCCAGCAGTGAAACTAATTCCAAAAACGAAATCCCTTCCTACGAGCAGTACTTC.

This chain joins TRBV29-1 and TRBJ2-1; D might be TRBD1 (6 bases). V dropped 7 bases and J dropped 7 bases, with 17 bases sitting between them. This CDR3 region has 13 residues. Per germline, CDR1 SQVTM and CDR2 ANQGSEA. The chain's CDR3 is CSAKGQFLNEQFF. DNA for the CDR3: TGCAGCGCCAAAGGACAGTTTCTGAATGAGCAGTTCTTC.